The 7 T cell receptor beta chains below come from one sample, sequenced in a study of technical replicates of blood from a few donors. Sequenced by immunoSEQ multiplex PCR; TCRdb stores in-frame clones only, minus some. The sample contains 74,000 or so clones, 93% of which appear only once. Sequencing used T cells isolated from PBMCs. The receptor source for this set is a human donor in good health.

This clone was observed a single time. This chain connects TRBV9 to TRBJ1-3; D might be TRBD1 (5 bases). The CDR3 totals 14 residues. Germline V gives CDR1 SGDLS, CDR2 YYNGEE. V was trimmed by 4 bases and J by 0 bases, leaving 8 bases between them. CDR3 amino acids: CASSFRGSGNTIYF. The DNA of the CDR3 is TGTGCCAGCAGCTTTAGGGGCTCTGGAAACACCATATATTTT.

V usage is TRBV29-1 and J usage is TRBJ2-5; 10 bases match TRBD2. CDR3 length: 12 amino acids. The germline gives CDR1 SQVTM, CDR2 ANQGSEA. V was pared by 4 bases and J by 4 bases, with 0 bases of the junction left unmatched. Here the CDR3 reads CSVGTSGETQYF. As DNA, the CDR3 is TGCAGCGTTGGGACTAGCGGAGAGACCCAGTACTTC.

V gene TRBV4-1 combines with J gene TRBJ1-1, with D possibly TRBD1 on 5 matching bases. CDR1 and CDR2 (germline): MGHRA, YSYEKL. This CDR3 is built from 16 residues. V shed 2 bases and J shed 5 bases, with 18 bases lying between them. This CDR3 is CASSQLDGGSRTEAFF. Written as DNA, the CDR3 is TGCGCCAGCAGCCAACTCGACGGGGGGAGTAGGACTGAAGCTTTCTTT.

The V and J genes are TRBV7-3 and TRBJ1-1; D is possibly TRBD1 (6 bases). The CDR3 consists of 16 residues. V was pared by 7 bases and J by 1 base, with 19 bases between. The germline V gene encodes CDR1 SGHTA and CDR2 FQGTGA. The CDR3 loop is CASTILKGDPNTEAFF. Here the CDR3 DNA reads TGTGCCAGCACCATATTGAAGGGGGACCCGAACACTGAAGCTTTCTTT.

The chain has TRBV7-9 and TRBJ1-5, with D possibly matching TRBD1 (5 bases). Germline V gene sequence: CDR1 SEHNR, CDR2 FQNEAQ (reference sequence). The CDR3 loop spans 13 amino acids. V lost 5 bases, J lost 9 bases, and 14 bases lay in between. CDR3 sequence (DNA): TGTGCCAGCAGCCCTACAATGGGGGGGCCCCAGCATTTT. Amino acid sequence: CASSPTMGGPQHF.

The chain employs TRBV9 and TRBJ2-7, with 7 nucleotides matching TRBD1. Germline V gene sequence: CDR1 SGDLS, CDR2 YYNGEE. The CDR3 spans 14 residues. V was pared by 0 bases and J by 5 bases, with 5 bases of the junction left unmatched. For the CDR3, the DNA is TGTGCCAGCAGCGTAGAGGGAACAGGGGACGAGCAGTACTTC. Its protein product is CASSVEGTGDEQYF.

The chain joins TRBV6-6 to TRBJ2-7; D gene ambiguous. This CDR3 is built from 16 residues. Germline CDR1 and CDR2: MNHNY and SVGAGI (reference sequence). Trimming took 1 base from V and 3 from J, leaving 16 bases between them. In DNA form, the CDR3 reads TGTGCCAGCAGTTACTTCCCCCCGGAGAGCCACTACGAGCAGTACTTC. Its translation is CASSYFPPESHYEQYF.